This T cell receptor (beta chain) was documented in a study of molecular identifiers for immune sequencing clone quantification. Study outcomes and limitations: Clones above 20 RNA copies contained over 99% of effector molecules and under 1% of naive molecules.

Libraries of naive CD8 cells were prepared from around 20,000 to 1,000,000 sorted cells using 10%, 30% or 50% RNA. Naive CD8 T cells were sorted as CD8+CD4-CCR7+CD45RA+. Listed TCR primers and previously described methods were used for bulk TCR libraries. TCRdb ran MiXCR on the PCR reads and lists one entry per CDR3 protein. The sample contains about half a million distinct CDR3 sequences, over 20% of which appear only once. The CDR3 has 16 residues. The germline CDR1 and CDR2 sequences are SGHVS and FNYEAQ. Notes on this clonotype: The antigen is not known. This may be a read error: a much more frequent sequence differs by one nucleotide.

This sequence joins TRBV7-6 and TRBJ1-1; TRBD1 is a possible D gene (5 bases). Material for sequencing was naive CD8+ T cells from blood, with Jurkat cell RNA spiked in. Subset reported: FACS-sorted CD8+CD4-CCR7+CD45RA+ naive T cells. This receptor was obtained from a human donor in good health. Some libraries in this study had Jurkat cell RNA spiked in. In DNA, the CDR3 is TGTGCCGGCAGCTTAGTGGGGGGACGGACCCACACTGAAGCTTTCTTT. Its protein is CAGSLVGGRTHTEAFF.